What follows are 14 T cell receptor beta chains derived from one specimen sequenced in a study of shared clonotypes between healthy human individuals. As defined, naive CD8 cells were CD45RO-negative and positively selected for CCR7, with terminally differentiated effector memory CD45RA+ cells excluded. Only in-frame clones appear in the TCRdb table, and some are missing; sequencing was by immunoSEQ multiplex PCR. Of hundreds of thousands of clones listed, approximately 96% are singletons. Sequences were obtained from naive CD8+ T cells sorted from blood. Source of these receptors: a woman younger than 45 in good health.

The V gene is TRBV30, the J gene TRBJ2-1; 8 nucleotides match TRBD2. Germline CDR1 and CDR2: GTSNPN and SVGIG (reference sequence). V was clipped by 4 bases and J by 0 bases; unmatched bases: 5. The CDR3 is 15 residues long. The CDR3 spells CAWTGGESSYNEQFF. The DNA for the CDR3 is TGTGCCTGGACGGGGGGGGAGAGCTCCTACAATGAGCAGTTCTTC.

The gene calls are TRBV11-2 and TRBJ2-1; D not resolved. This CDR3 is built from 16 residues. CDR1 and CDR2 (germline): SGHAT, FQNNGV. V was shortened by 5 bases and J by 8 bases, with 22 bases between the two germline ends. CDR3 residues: CASSTTAELGWDEQFF. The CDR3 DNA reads TGTGCCAGCAGCACCACGGCCGAACTGGGGTGGGATGAGCAGTTCTTC.

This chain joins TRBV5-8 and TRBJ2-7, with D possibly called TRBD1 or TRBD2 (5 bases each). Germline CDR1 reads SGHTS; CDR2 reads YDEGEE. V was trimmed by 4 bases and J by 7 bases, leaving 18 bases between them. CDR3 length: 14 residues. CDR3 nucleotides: TGTGCCAGCAGCCAGGGACCGAGTCGGAGGGAGCAGTACTTC. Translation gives CASSQGPSRREQYF.

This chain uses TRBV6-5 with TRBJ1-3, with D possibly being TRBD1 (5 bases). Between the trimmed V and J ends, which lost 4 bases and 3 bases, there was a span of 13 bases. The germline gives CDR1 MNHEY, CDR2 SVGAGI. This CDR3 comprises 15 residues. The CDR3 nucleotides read TGTGCCAGCAGTTTTAGAACAGGAGTTGGAAACACCATATATTTT. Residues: CASSFRTGVGNTIYF.

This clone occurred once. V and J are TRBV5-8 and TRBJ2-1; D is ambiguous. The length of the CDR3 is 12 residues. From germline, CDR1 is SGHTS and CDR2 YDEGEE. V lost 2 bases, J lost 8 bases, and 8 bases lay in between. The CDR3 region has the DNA TGTGCCAGCAGCTTTGCCGTGGATGAGCAGTTCTTC. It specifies CASSFAVDEQFF.

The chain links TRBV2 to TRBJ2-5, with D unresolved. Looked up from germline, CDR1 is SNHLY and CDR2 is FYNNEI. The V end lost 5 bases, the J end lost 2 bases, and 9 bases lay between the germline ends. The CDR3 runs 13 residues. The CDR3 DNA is TGTGCCAGCAGTTTAGGTGTTCAAGAGACCCAGTACTTC. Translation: CASSLGVQETQYF.

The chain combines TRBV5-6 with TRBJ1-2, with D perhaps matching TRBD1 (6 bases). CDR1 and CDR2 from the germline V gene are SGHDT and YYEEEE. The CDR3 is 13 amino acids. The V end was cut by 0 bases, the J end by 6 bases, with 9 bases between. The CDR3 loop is CASSLVSGDGYTF. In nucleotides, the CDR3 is TGTGCCAGCAGCTTGGTGTCAGGGGATGGCTACACCTTC.

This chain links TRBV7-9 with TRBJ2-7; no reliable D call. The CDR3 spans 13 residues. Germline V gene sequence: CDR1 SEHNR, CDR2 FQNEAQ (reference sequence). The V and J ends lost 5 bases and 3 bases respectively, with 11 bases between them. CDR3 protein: CASSPPRLYEQYF. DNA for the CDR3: TGTGCCAGCAGCCCCCCACGGCTCTACGAGCAGTACTTC.

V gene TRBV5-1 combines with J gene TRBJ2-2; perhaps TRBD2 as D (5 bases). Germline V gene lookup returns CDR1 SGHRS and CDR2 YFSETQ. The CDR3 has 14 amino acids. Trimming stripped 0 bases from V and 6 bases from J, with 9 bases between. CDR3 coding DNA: TGCGCCAGCAGCTTGGCCGGAGGCCCCGGGGAGCTGTTTTTT. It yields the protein CASSLAGGPGELFF.

The CDR3 here is CASSPLEGRETQYF. The DNA of the CDR3 is TGTGCCAGCAGCCCGCTCGAAGGCCGAGAGACCCAGTACTTC. The chain uses TRBV5-4 and TRBJ2-5; D ambiguous. The ends were cut back, 4 bases at V and 4 bases at J, with 14 bases in the middle. Germline-derived CDR1 and CDR2 are SGHNT and YYREEE (reference sequence). The CDR3 is 14 amino acids. Based on the CDR3 plus reference TRBV5-4 and TRBJ2-5, the full variable domain is ETGVTQSPTHLIKTRGQQVTLRCSSQSGHNTVSWYQQALGQGPQFIFQYYREEENGRGNFPPRFSGLQFPNYSSELNVNALELDDSALYLCASSPLEGRETQYFGPGTRLLVL.

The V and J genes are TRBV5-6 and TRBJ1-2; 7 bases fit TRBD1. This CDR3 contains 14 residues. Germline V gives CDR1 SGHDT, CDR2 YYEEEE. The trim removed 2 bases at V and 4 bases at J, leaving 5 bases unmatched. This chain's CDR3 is CASSFGTVLYGYTF. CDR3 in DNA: TGTGCCAGCAGCTTCGGGACAGTCCTCTATGGCTACACCTTC.

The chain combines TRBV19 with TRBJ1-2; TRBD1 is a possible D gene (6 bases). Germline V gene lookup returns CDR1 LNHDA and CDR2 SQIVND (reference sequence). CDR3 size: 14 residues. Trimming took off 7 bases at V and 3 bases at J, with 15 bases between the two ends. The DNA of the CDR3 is TGTGCCAGTATGGGGACAAAGCTCGACTATGGCTACACCTTC. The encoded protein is CASMGTKLDYGYTF.

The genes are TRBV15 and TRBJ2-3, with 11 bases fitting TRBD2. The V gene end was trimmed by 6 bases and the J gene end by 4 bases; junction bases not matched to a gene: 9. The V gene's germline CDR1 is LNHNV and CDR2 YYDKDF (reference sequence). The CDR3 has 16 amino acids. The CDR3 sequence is CATRVAGGPGSDTQYF. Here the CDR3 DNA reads TGTGCCACCAGAGTAGCGGGAGGGCCTGGATCAGATACGCAGTATTTT. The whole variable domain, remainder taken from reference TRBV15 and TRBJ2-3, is DAMVIQNPRYQVTQFGKPVTLSCSQTLNHNVMYWYQQKSSQAPKLLFHYYDKDFNNEADTPDNFQSRRPNTSFCFLDIRSPGLGDTAMYLCATRVAGGPGSDTQYFGPGTRLTVL.

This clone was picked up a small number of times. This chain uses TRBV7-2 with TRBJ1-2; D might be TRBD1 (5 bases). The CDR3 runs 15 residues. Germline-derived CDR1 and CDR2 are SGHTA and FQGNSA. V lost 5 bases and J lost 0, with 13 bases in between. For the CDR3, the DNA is TGTGCCAGCAGCCCAGGGACCGAAGCTAACTATGGCTACACCTTC. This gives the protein CASSPGTEANYGYTF.